The present T cell receptor (beta chain) was sequenced within a study of blood T cell repertoires in COVID-19. Study information: COVID-19 samples from acute and convalescent phases originated in the United States, Italy and Spain. T cells, B-cell-depleted T cells, or PBMCs supplied cDNA or gDNA.

How the authors handled the data: Amplification of reference gene primers was used by the study to estimate nucleated cell counts. TCRdb's table, derived via immunoSEQ multiplex PCR, lists solely in-frame clones and lacks some. Clone size and the V and J calls come from that table; the DNA yielded D and trimming. The sample holds 110,000 or so clones; 88% are singletons and the top ten take over 6.5%. This sequence originates from a woman aged 70 to 79 who had recovered from COVID-19. Source material: peripheral blood.

The CDR3 nucleotides are TGTGCCAGCAGCCCGGGACAGGGGGCAACTAATGAAAAACTGTTTTTT. Its translation is CASSPGQGATNEKLFF. V usage is TRBV5-6 and J usage is TRBJ1-4, with 11 bases that match TRBD1. V was pared by 4 bases and J by 0 bases, with 2 bases of the junction left unmatched. Germline-derived CDR1 and CDR2 are SGHDT and YYEEEE. This CDR3 region has 16 residues. The full variable domain, with the rest looked up from reference TRBV5-6 and TRBJ1-4, is DAGVTQSPTHLIKTRGQQVTLRCSPKSGHDTVSWYQQALGQGPQFIFQYYEEEERQRGNFPDRFSGHQFPNYSSELNVNALLLGDSALYLCASSPGQGATNEKLFFGSGTQLSVL.